Below, one TCR beta chain is given with its context. The time point denotes: patch test 1, 2 weeks after DPC sensitization. Treatment here: therapeutic diphenylcyclopropenone sensitization with weekly scalp DPC. The data are from a study of human T cells and chemical hapten exposure. TCRdb re-analysed the RACE reads in MiXCR, keeping a single row per CDR3 protein. The table lists some 350,000 distinct CDR3 sequences, 5.5% to 8% of them singletons, with roughly 7.9% in the top ten. Germline V lookup: CDR1 SEHNR, CDR2 FQNEAQ (reference sequence). CDR3 length: 16 residues. V lost 3 bases and J lost 1, with 12 bases in between.

Here the sequenced sample was whole blood, taken in connection with sensitization to the hapten diphenylcyclopropenone (DPC). The chain couples TRBV7-9 to TRBJ2-2, with a weak D call TRBD2 (6 bases). The receptor's source is a woman younger than 35 with alopecia areata. Some clones in this sample may be carry-over from other donors' samples. The CDR3 region is CASSFPPSENTGELFF. The CDR3 DNA reads TGTGCCAGCAGCTTTCCCCCTAGCGAGAACACCGGGGAGCTGTTTTTT.